A selection of T cell receptor beta chains follows, all from one sample in a study of T cell responses to AZD1222 COVID-19 vaccine. Here immunoSEQ multiplex PCR was the method, and the copy in TCRdb shows in-frame clones only, minus some. Of fewer than 120,000 clones listed, 94% are singletons. This material consisted of peripheral blood, taken 28 days after the second AZD1222 dose. Receptors originate from an adult who received the AZD1222 COVID-19 vaccine. The CDR3 runs from the conserved cysteine through the conserved F or W. A D gene is named only where the DNA matches it firmly. The size entry is marked missing in some rows and otherwise reads once, few, many or a size class.

clone_size	d_call	v_call	j_call	cdr3_nt	cdr3_aa
NA	TRBD2	TRBV9	TRBJ2-3	TGTGCCAGCAGCGTACAAGCGGGGATTACAGATACGCAGTATTTT	CASSVQAGITDTQYF
once	NA	TRBV6-6	TRBJ1-1	TGTGCCAGCCTACAGCAGGGGTACACTGAAGCTTTCTTT	CASLQQGYTEAFF
few	TRBD1	TRBV6-1	TRBJ1-5	TGTGCCAGCAGTGAAGCTGCGTATCGGAGGGGGCCTCAGCCCCAGCATTTT	CASSEAAYRRGPQPQHF
NA	TRBD1	TRBV7-9	TRBJ1-2	TGTGCCAGCAGCTTACCACTGGACAGGCCTAACTATGGCTACACCTTC	CASSLPLDRPNYGYTF
NA	TRBD1	TRBV6-5	TRBJ2-7	TGTGCCAGCAGTCCCGGGACAGGGGTCTACGAGCAGTACTTC	CASSPGTGVYEQYF
NA	NA	TRBV19	TRBJ1-2	TGTGCCAGTAGTATCGAGGAGCGGTCTTATGGCTACACCTTC	CASSIEERSYGYTF
NA	TRBD1	TRBV14	TRBJ2-7	TGTGCCAGCAGCCTCGACAGGGGGGGACTATTCTCCTACGAGCAGTACTTC	CASSLDRGGLFSYEQYF
NA	TRBD2	TRBV6-5	TRBJ2-3	TGTGCCAATCGACTAGCGGCGGGAGGCACAGATACGCAGTATTTT	CANRLAAGGTDTQYF
NA	NA	TRBV6-2/TRBV6-3	TRBJ2-7	TGTGCCAGCAGTTTGACGGCGGTTAGCTCCTACGAGCAGTACTTC	CASSLTAVSSYEQYF
NA	TRBD1	TRBV10-3	TRBJ1-2	TGTGCCATCAGTGAGACAGGGGACTATGGCTACACCTTC	CAISETGDYGYTF
NA	NA	TRBV10-2	TRBJ2-2	TGCGCCGGGAGCCTGCAGGGTTCCGCGAACACCGGGGAGCTGTTTTTT	CAGSLQGSANTGELFF
NA	NA	TRBV20-1	TRBJ1-2	TGCAGTGCCCGAGGGAGGGATGGCTACACCTTC	CSARGRDGYTF
NA	NA	TRBV27	TRBJ1-1	TGTGCCAGCAGTTTACTTTCGTGGCGGGCGGAAGCTTTCTTT	CASSLLSWRAEAFF
NA	NA	TRBV3-1/TRBV3-2	TRBJ1-4	TGTGCCAGCAGCCAAGGGGCGTTCTATGAAAAACTGTTTTTT	CASSQGAFYEKLFF
NA	TRBD1	TRBV27	TRBJ2-6	TGTGCCAGCAGTTTGGGGGACAGGAACGCTGGGGCCAACGTCCTGACTTTC	CASSLGDRNAGANVLTF
NA	NA	TRBV2	TRBJ1-1	TGTGCCAGCAGTGTTCCCTCGGGGGCCACTGAAGCTTTCTTT	CASSVPSGATEAFF
NA	NA	TRBV6-4	TRBJ2-1	TGTGCCAGCAGTCAGGGATCAGGGTCCTACAATGAGCAGTTCTTC	CASSQGSGSYNEQFF
NA	NA	TRBV12-3/TRBV12-4	TRBJ2-7	TGTGCCAGCAGGGGGGACACAAGCTACGAGCAGTACTTC	CASRGDTSYEQYF
NA	NA	TRBV24-1	TRBJ2-1	TGTGCCACCCGCGACGGTTATCACAATGAGCAGTTCTTC	CATRDGYHNEQFF
NA	NA	TRBV29-1	TRBJ2-7	TGCAGCGTACCAGCTGACTCCTACGAGCAGTACTTC	CSVPADSYEQYF
NA	TRBD1	TRBV6-5	TRBJ1-1	TGTGCCAGCAGTTTTACAGGGGAGGGCACTGAAGCTTTCTTT	CASSFTGEGTEAFF
NA	NA	TRBV5-1	TRBJ2-7	TGCGCCAGCAGTCAGGATCCCCCTAGCGCCGCCTACGAGCAGTACTTC	CASSQDPPSAAYEQYF
NA	NA	TRBV3-1/TRBV3-2	TRBJ2-1	TGTGCCAGCAGCCAAGTATCCGGGGTCCCCGAAGGATTGGTTGGGTTCTTC	CASSQVSGVPEGLVGFF
NA	NA	TRBV4-1	TRBJ1-5	TGCGCCAGCAGCCAATCACCACCTCAGCCCCAGCATTTT	CASSQSPPQPQHF
NA	NA	TRBV19	TRBJ2-1	TGTGCCAGTAGTATTGACCGAGGGGGGTCCTACAATGAGCAGTTCTTC	CASSIDRGGSYNEQFF
NA	TRBD2	TRBV28	TRBJ2-1	TGTGCCAGCTCACTAGCGGGGGCGGTCTACAATGAGCAGTTCTTC	CASSLAGAVYNEQFF
once	NA	TRBV7-9	TRBJ1-2	TGTGCCAGCAGCCTCTCTGGGACCGATAACTATGGCTACACCTTC	CASSLSGTDNYGYTF
NA	NA	TRBV28	TRBJ1-2	TGTGCCAGCAGTTCGACGGCCCCAAGAGGCTACACCTTC	CASSSTAPRGYTF
NA	NA	TRBV9	TRBJ2-4	TGTGCCAGCAGCGTAAGAGGGGAAAACATTCAGTACTTC	CASSVRGENIQYF
once	NA	TRBV11-2	TRBJ1-5	TGTGCCAGCAGCAGGGAAGGGTATAGCAATCAGCCCCAGCATTTT	CASSREGYSNQPQHF
NA	TRBD1	TRBV11-2	TRBJ1-5	TGTGCCAGCAGCCGGGACAGCCATCAGCCCCAGCATTTT	CASSRDSHQPQHF
NA	TRBD1	TRBV3-1/TRBV3-2	TRBJ1-1	TGTGCCAGCAGCCACGACGACAGGGTCCCCGTTTTCTTT	CASSHDDRVPVFF
NA	NA	TRBV19	TRBJ1-2	TGTGCCAGTAGCCGGGGTATGGGGAACTATGGCTACACCTTC	CASSRGMGNYGYTF